Below are 20 T cell receptor beta chains sequenced from a single sample in a study of blood T cell repertoires in COVID-19. TCRdb keeps only in-frame clones here, not all; method: immunoSEQ multiplex PCR. Among 200,000 to 250,000 clones listed, 80% to 85% were seen once. The sequenced sample consisted of PBMCs or T cells enriched from blood (not recorded which). All receptors derive from a middle-aged woman who had recovered from COVID-19.

This chain joins TRBV9 and TRBJ1-2; D uncertain. This CDR3 has 14 amino acids. The V gene's germline CDR1 is SGDLS and CDR2 YYNGEE. The germline V and J ends were trimmed by 4 bases and 0 bases, with 10 bases remaining between them. In DNA form, the CDR3 reads TGTGCCAGCAGCACCTTGGAGGCTAACTATGGCTACACCTTC. Translating gives CASSTLEANYGYTF.

J is TRBJ1-2 and V is TRBV6-5; D not certain. V dropped 8 bases and J dropped 3 bases, with 16 bases sitting between them. CDR1 and CDR2 from the germline V gene are MNHEY and SVGAGI. This CDR3 is built from 14 residues. The CDR3 protein is CASCIDQVHYGYTF. The CDR3 DNA reads TGTGCCAGCTGTATTGACCAGGTCCACTATGGCTACACCTTC.

CDR3 nucleotides: TGTGCCAGCAGGCCACAGGGGGCAACGGAGACCCAGTACTTC. Translating it yields CASRPQGATETQYF. The chain recombines TRBV28 with TRBJ2-5; 9 bases align to TRBD1. This CDR3 is 14 amino acids long. CDR1 is MDHEN, CDR2 SYDVKM, per germline. The V gene end was trimmed by 6 bases and the J gene end by 5 bases; junction bases not matched to a gene: 7. Complete variable domain (other parts from reference TRBV28 and TRBJ2-5): DVKVTQSSRYLVKRTGEKVFLECVQDMDHENMFWYRQDPGLGLRLIYFSYDVKMKEKGDIPEGYSVSREKKERFSLILESASTNQTSMYLCASRPQGATETQYFGPGTRLLVL.

The V gene is TRBV3-1 (or the pseudogene TRBV3-2), the J gene TRBJ2-3; 10 positions agree with TRBD2. V lost 4 bases, J lost 4 bases, and 8 bases stayed unmatched. The CDR3 extends over 16 amino acids. Looked up from germline, CDR1 is LGHDT and CDR2 is YNNKEL (reference sequence). The CDR3 here is CASSRRLAGASDTQYF. The CDR3 region has the DNA TGTGCCAGCAGCCGCCGCCTAGCGGGAGCCTCAGATACGCAGTATTTT.

This chain links TRBV19 with TRBJ2-1; D ambiguous. The CDR3 is made up of 17 amino acids. CDR1 and CDR2 (germline): LNHDA, SQIVND (reference sequence). V gave up 4 bases and J gave up 0 bases, with 16 bases separating them. CDR3 loop: CASSTRILTGSYNEQFF. The CDR3 region has the DNA TGTGCCAGTAGTACCAGGATTCTTACTGGCTCCTACAATGAGCAGTTCTTC. Combining the CDR3 with reference TRBV19 and TRBJ2-1 gives the whole variable domain DGGITQSPKYLFRKEGQNVTLSCEQNLNHDAMYWYRQDPGQGLRLIYYSQIVNDFQKGDIAEGYSVSREKKESFPLTVTSAQKNPTAFYLCASSTRILTGSYNEQFFGPGTRLTVL.

The chain has TRBV29-1 and TRBJ2-1, with 12 positions matching TRBD2. V was pared by 1 base and J by 9 bases, with 13 bases of the junction left unmatched. Looked up from germline, CDR1 is SQVTM and CDR2 is ANQGSEA. This CDR3 is 17 amino acids long. CDR3 sequence reads: CSVEGGGGTSGYSEQFF. CDR3 DNA: TGCAGCGTTGAAGGGGGAGGCGGGACTAGCGGGTATAGTGAGCAGTTCTTC.

The gene calls are TRBV27 and TRBJ2-6; D not certain. There are 17 residues in the CDR3. V lost 3 bases to trimming and J lost 0 bases, with 12 bases between them. Germline V gene data show CDR1 as MNHEY and CDR2 as SMNVEV (reference sequence). CDR3 region: CASSFIPSLSGANVLTF. DNA of the CDR3: TGTGCCAGCAGTTTTATTCCGTCCCTCTCTGGGGCCAACGTCCTGACTTTC.

The chain recombines TRBV23-1 with TRBJ2-7; D possibly corresponds to TRBD1 (6 bases). TRBV23-1 is an ORF, with its function uncertain. Trimming cost V 3 bases and J 8 bases, with 14 bases left between them. CDR3 length: 13 residues. CDR3 amino acids: CASSHPTGVQQYV. CDR3 DNA sequence: TGCGCCAGCAGTCATCCGACAGGAGTACAGCAGTACGTC.

The chain recombines TRBV11-3 with TRBJ2-3; no reliable D call. Germline lookup yields CDR1 SGHNT and CDR2 YENEEA. The V end was cut by 1 base, the J end by 4 bases, with 15 bases between. The CDR3 is 16 residues long. CDR3 protein: CASSLVLPIVPDTQYF. CDR3 in DNA: TGTGCCAGCAGCTTAGTTCTTCCTATAGTTCCAGATACGCAGTATTTT.

V usage is TRBV4-2 and J usage is TRBJ2-7, with 13 bases fitting TRBD2. V gave up 0 bases and J gave up 3 bases; unmatched junction bases: 2. CDR3 size: 16 residues. CDR1 is LGHNA and CDR2 is YNFKEQ in the germline V gene. The CDR3 DNA reads as TGTGCCAGCAGCCAAGAACTAGCGGGAGGGGTCTACGAGCAGTACTTC. Translating it yields CASSQELAGGVYEQYF.

The chain combines TRBV14 with TRBJ2-5; D is uncertain. This CDR3 has 14 amino acids. The V gene's germline CDR1 is SGHDN and CDR2 FVKESK. Trimming took off 0 bases at V and 7 bases at J, with 12 bases between the two ends. The DNA for the CDR3 is TGTGCCAGCAGCCAAGATTGGGCTACCGCGACCCAGTACTTC. This translates into CASSQDWATATQYF.

This chain links TRBV2 with TRBJ2-7; D unresolved. The V end lost 5 bases, the J end lost 3 bases, and 11 bases lay between the germline ends. Germline V gene sequence: CDR1 SNHLY, CDR2 FYNNEI. This CDR3 spans 13 amino acids. CDR3 region: CASSKPLDYEQYF. CDR3 bases: TGTGCCAGCAGTAAACCTCTAGACTACGAGCAGTACTTC. Combining the CDR3 with reference TRBV2 and TRBJ2-7 gives the whole variable domain EPEVTQTPSHQVTQMGQEVILRCVPISNHLYFYWYRQILGQKVEFLVSFYNNEISEKSEIFDDQFSVERPDGSNFTLKIRSTKLEDSAMYFCASSKPLDYEQYFGPGTRLTVT.

The chain employs TRBV18 and TRBJ2-6; a possible D gene is TRBD2 (6 bases). V lost 2 bases and J lost 0, with 8 bases in between. There are 16 residues in the CDR3. Germline V gives CDR1 KGHSH, CDR2 LQKENI. The CDR3 nucleotides are TGTGCCAGCTCACCAACGGGACTCTCTGGGGCCAACGTCCTGACTTTC. This codes for CASSPTGLSGANVLTF. The whole variable domain, filled in from reference TRBV18 and TRBJ2-6, reads NAGVMQNPRHLVRRRGQEARLRCSPMKGHSHVYWYRQLPEEGLKFMVYLQKENIIDESGMPKERFSAEFPKEGPSILRIQQVVRGDSAAYFCASSPTGLSGANVLTFGAGSRLTVL.

This clone was seen more than once but under ten times. V is TRBV7-2 and J is TRBJ2-7; 11 bases line up with TRBD2. Trimming removed 4 bases from V and 8 bases from J; junction bases left unmatched: 7. This CDR3 contains 14 residues. Germline V CDR1 and CDR2: SGHTA, FQGNSA. The CDR3 here is CASSSGLAEVKQYF. The CDR3 DNA reads TGTGCCAGCAGCTCGGGACTAGCGGAAGTCAAGCAGTACTTC.

The rearrangement uses TRBV11-2 and TRBJ2-3; D may be TRBD2 (6 bases). CDR3 length: 19 amino acids. CDR1 is SGHAT, CDR2 FQNNGV, per germline. V was trimmed by 2 bases and J by 1 base, leaving 22 bases between them. In nucleotides, the CDR3 is TGTGCCAGCAGCTTAAACTCTCAGGTCGGGACTCTCCGCACAGATACGCAGTATTTT. This sequence encodes CASSLNSQVGTLRTDTQYF.

The V call is TRBV7-9, the J call TRBJ1-1, with a tentative D call TRBD1 (5 bases). Germline CDR1 SEHNR, CDR2 FQNEAQ (reference sequence). This CDR3 contains 14 residues. The V end lost 4 bases, the J end lost 11 bases, and 20 bases lay between the germline ends. The CDR3 DNA reads as TGTGCCAGCAGCTCGACGGGACTCGTCGGAAAGGCTTTCTTT. Translating it yields CASSSTGLVGKAFF.

The CDR3 loop is CSVAEGFGYTF. The CDR3 nucleotides are TGCAGCGTTGCGGAGGGGTTTGGCTACACCTTC. The V and J genes are TRBV29-1 and TRBJ1-2, with D perhaps matching TRBD1 (5 bases). Per the germline V gene, CDR1 is SQVTM and CDR2 is ANQGSEA. Trimming pared 4 bases from V and 7 bases from J, leaving 10 bases between. This CDR3 has 11 amino acids.

The chain recombines TRBV10-1 with TRBJ2-1; D is perhaps TRBD2 (6 bases). The V gene lost 5 bases and the J gene lost 12 bases, with 14 bases spanning the gap. The CDR3 totals 12 residues. Germline V gene sequence: CDR1 WNHNN, CDR2 SYGVQD (reference sequence). The CDR3 reads CASSPGTQRQFF. Here the CDR3 DNA reads TGCGCCAGCAGTCCCGGGACTCAGAGGCAGTTCTTC.

This chain uses TRBV3-1 (or the pseudogene TRBV3-2) with TRBJ1-4; the D is unclear. The length of the CDR3 is 16 residues. Looked up from germline, CDR1 is LGHDT and CDR2 is YNNKEL (reference sequence). V was trimmed by 1 base and J by 4 bases, leaving 13 bases between them. CDR3 sequence: CASSQGRTAGNEKLFF. The CDR3 nucleotides are TGTGCCAGCAGCCAAGGGAGGACGGCCGGTAATGAAAAACTGTTTTTT.

The genes are TRBV6-4 and TRBJ2-7, with 9 bases fitting TRBD1. Losses at the gene ends were 8 bases for V and 2 bases for J; bases not matched to a gene: 7. The CDR3 has 14 residues. CDR1 and CDR2 (germline): MRHNA, SNTAGT. CDR3 in amino acids: CASRTRTGAYEQYV. Here the CDR3 DNA reads TGTGCCAGCCGCACTCGGACAGGGGCCTACGAGCAGTACGTC.